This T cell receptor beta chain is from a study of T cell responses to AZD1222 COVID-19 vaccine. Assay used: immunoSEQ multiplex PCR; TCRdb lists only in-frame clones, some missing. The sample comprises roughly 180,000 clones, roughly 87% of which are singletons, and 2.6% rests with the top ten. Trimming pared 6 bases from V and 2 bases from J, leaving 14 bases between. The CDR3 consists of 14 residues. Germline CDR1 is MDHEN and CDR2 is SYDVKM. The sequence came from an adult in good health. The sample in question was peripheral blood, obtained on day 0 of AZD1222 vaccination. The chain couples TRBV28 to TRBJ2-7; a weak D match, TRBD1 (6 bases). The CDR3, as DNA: TGTGCCAGCAGGGGGGCGACACCTCCCTACGAGCAGTACTTC. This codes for CASRGATPPYEQYF.